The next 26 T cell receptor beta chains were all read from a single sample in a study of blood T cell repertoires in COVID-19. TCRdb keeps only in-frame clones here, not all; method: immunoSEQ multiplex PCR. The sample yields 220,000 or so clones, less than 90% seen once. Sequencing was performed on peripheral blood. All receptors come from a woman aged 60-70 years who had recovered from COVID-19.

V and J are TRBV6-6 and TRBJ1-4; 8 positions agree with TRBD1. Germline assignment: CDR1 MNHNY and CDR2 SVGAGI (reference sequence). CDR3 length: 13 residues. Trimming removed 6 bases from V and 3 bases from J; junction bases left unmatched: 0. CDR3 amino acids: CASRDRANEKLFF. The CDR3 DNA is TGTGCCAGCAGGGACAGGGCTAATGAAAAACTGTTTTTT.

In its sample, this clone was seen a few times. CDR3 sequence reads: CAWNKGNGNSPLHF. As DNA, the CDR3 is TGTGCCTGGAATAAGGGGAATGGGAACTCACCCCTCCACTTT. The chain combines TRBV30 with TRBJ1-6; D may be TRBD1 (5 bases). V was cut by 4 bases and J by 10 bases, with 17 bases left in between. The germline V gene has CDR1 GTSNPN and CDR2 SVGIG (reference sequence). The CDR3 loop spans 14 amino acids.

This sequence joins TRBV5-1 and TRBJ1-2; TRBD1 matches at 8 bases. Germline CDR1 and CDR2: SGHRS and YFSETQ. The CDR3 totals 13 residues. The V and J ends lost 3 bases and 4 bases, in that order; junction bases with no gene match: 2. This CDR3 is CASSSTGAYGYTF. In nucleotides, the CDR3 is TGCGCCAGCAGCTCGACAGGGGCCTATGGCTACACCTTC.

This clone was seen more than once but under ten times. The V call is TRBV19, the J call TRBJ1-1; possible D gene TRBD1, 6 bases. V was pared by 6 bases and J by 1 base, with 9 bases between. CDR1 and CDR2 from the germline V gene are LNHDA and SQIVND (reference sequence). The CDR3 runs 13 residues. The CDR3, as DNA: TGTGCCAGTAGCCAACAGGGGAACACTGAAGCTTTCTTT. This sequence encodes CASSQQGNTEAFF.

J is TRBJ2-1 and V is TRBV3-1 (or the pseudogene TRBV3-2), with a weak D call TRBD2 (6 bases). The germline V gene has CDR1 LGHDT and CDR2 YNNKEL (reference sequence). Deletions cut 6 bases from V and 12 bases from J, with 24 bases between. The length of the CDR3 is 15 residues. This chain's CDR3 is CASSPYRGTLARQFF. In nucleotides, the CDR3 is TGTGCCAGCAGTCCATACCGGGGGACTCTCGCTCGGCAGTTCTTC.

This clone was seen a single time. The CDR3 nucleotides are TGTGCCAGCAGGGCCACCGGGGAGCTGTTTTTT. Translation: CASRATGELFF. The chain joins TRBV6-6 to TRBJ2-2; D not resolved. Germline CDR1 is MNHNY and CDR2 is SVGAGI (reference sequence). Trimming left V 6 bases short and J 4 bases short, with 3 bases between. CDR3 length equals 11 residues.

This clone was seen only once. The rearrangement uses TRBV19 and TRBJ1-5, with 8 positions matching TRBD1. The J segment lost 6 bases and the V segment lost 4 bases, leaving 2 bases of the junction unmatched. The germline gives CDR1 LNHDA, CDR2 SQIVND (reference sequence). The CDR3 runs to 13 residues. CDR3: CASSNRGSQPQHF. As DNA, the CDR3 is TGTGCCAGTAGTAACAGGGGGAGTCAGCCCCAGCATTTT.

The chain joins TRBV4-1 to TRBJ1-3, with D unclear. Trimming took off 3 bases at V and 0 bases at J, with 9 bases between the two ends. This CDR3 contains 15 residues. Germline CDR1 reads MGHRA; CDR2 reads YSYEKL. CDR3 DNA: TGCGCCAGCAGCCACGTTACAAGCTCTGGAAACACCATATATTTT. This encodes CASSHVTSSGNTIYF.

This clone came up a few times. The CDR3 loop reads CASSTGVISGDGEQYF. CDR3 bases: TGTGCCAGCAGCACCGGGGTGATATCGGGAGACGGCGAGCAGTACTTC. The V gene is TRBV6-6, the J gene TRBJ2-7, with D possibly TRBD2 on 6 matching bases. The germline gives CDR1 MNHNY, CDR2 SVGAGI (reference sequence). V was trimmed by 6 bases and J by 6 bases, leaving 24 bases between them. The CDR3 length is 16 residues.

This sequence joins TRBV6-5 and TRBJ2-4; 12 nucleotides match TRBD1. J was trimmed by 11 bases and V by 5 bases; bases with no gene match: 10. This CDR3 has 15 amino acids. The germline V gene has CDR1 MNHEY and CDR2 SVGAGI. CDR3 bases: TGTGCCAGCAGTAACCTCGCGGGACAGGGGGCACTTCAGTACTTC. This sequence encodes CASSNLAGQGALQYF.

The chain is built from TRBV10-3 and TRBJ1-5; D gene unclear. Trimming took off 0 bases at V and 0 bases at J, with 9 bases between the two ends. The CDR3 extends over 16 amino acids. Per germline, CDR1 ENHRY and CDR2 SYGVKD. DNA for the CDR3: TGTGCCATCAGTGAGTCATTACAAAATAGCAATCAGCCCCAGCATTTT. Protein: CAISESLQNSNQPQHF.

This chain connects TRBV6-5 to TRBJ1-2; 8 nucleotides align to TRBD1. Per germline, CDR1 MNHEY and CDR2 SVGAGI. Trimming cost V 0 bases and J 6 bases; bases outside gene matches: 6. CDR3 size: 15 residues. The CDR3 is CASSYSTGESHGYTF. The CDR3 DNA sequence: TGTGCCAGCAGTTACTCGACAGGGGAAAGTCATGGCTACACCTTC.

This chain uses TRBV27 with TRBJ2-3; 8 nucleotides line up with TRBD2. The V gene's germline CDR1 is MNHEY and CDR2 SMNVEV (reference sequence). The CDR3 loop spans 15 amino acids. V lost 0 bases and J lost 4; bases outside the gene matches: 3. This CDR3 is CASSLSSGVADTQYF. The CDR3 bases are TGTGCCAGCAGTTTATCTAGCGGGGTCGCAGATACGCAGTATTTT.

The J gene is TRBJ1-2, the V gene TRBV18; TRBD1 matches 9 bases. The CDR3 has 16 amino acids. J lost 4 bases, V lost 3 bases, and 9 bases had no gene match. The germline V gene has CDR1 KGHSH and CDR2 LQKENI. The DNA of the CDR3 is TGTGCCAGCTCACCTTCTCGGACAGGGGACACCTATGGCTACACCTTC. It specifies CASSPSRTGDTYGYTF.

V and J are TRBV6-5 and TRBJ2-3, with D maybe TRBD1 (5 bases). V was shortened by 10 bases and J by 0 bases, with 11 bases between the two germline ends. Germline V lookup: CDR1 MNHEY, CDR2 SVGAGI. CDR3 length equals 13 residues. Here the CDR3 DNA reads TGTGCCACAGACAGAGATAGCACAGATACGCAGTATTTT. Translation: CATDRDSTDTQYF.

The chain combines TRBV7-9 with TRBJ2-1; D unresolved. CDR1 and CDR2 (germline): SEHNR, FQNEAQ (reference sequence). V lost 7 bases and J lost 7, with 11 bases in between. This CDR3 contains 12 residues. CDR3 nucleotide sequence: TGTGCCAGCATAGAGGAGTCGAATGAGCAGTTCTTC. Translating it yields CASIEESNEQFF.

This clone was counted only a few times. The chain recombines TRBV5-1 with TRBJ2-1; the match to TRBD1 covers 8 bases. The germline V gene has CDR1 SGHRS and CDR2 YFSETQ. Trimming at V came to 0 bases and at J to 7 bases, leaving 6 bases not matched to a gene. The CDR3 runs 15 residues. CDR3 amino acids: CASSLGGQGINEQFF. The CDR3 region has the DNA TGCGCCAGCAGCTTGGGAGGACAGGGAATAAATGAGCAGTTCTTC.

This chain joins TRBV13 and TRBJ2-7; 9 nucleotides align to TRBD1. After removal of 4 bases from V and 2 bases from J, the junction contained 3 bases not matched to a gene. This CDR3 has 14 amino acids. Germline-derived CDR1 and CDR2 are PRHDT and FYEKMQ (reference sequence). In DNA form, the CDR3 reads TGTGCCAGCAGCTCACGACAGGGGGCCTACGAGCAGTACTTC. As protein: CASSSRQGAYEQYF.

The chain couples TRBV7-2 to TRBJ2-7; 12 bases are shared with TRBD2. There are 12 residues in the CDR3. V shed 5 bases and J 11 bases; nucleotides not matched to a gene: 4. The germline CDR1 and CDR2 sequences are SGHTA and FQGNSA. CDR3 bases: TGTGCCAGCAGCACGCTAGCGGGGGGGGAGTACTTC. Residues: CASSTLAGGEYF.

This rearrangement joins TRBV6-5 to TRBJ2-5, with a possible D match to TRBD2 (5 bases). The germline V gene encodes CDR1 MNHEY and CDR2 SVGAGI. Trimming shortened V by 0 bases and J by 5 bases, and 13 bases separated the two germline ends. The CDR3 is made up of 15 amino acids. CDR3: CASSYSSARGETQYF. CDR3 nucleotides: TGTGCCAGCAGTTACTCTAGCGCAAGAGGGGAGACCCAGTACTTC.

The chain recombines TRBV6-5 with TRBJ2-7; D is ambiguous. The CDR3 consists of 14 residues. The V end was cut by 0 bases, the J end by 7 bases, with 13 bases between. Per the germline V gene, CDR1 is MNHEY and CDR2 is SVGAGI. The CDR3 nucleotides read TGTGCCAGCAGTTACTCGAACTTTATCTTGGAGCAGTACTTC. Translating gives CASSYSNFILEQYF.

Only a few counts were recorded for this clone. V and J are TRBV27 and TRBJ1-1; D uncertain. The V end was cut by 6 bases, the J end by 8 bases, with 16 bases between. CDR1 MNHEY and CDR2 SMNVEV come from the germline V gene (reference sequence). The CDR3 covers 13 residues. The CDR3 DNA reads TGTGCCAGCAGCACGGTGGCGGGAAGAGAAGCTTTCTTT. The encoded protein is CASSTVAGREAFF.

The CDR3 DNA sequence: TGCGCCAGCAGCTCCGCGGCATCGCACAATGAGCAGTTCTTC. The encoded protein is CASSSAASHNEQFF. The V and J genes are TRBV5-1 and TRBJ2-1, with D hard to call. V lost 3 bases and J lost 5, with 12 bases in between. The V gene's germline CDR1 is SGHRS and CDR2 YFSETQ. This CDR3 is built from 14 residues.

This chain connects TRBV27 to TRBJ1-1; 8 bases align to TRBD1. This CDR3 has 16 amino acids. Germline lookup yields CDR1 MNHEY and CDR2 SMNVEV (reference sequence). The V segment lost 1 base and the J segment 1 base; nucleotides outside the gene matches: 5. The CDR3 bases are TGTGCCAGCAGTTTATACCAGGGGGCCGCGAACACTGAAGCTTTCTTT. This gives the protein CASSLYQGAANTEAFF.

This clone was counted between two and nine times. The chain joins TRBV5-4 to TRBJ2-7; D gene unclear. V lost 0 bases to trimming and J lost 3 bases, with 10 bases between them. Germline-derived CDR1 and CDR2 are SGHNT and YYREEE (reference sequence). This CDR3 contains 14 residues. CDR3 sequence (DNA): TGTGCCAGCAGCTTGGGAACCGATAGCTACGAGCAGTACTTC. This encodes CASSLGTDSYEQYF.

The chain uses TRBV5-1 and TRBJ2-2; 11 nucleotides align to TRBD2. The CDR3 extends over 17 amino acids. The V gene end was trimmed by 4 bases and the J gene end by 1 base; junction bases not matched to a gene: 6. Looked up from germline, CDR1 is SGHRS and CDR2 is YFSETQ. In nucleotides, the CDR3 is TGCGCCAGCAGCAAAAGTACTAGCGGGGGGAACACCGGGGAGCTGTTTTTT. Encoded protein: CASSKSTSGGNTGELFF.